These T cell receptor beta chains were read from a single sample in a study of blood T cell repertoires in COVID-19. The data were produced by immunoSEQ multiplex PCR, yet TCRdb's version contains in-frame clones alone and is incomplete. This sample has hundreds of thousands of clones, with about 85% found just once. Sequenced: PBMCs or T cells enriched from blood (not recorded which). The origin of the receptors is a woman between 18 and 30 years old with acute COVID-19. CDR3s include the opening cysteine and the closing phenylalanine or tryptophan. Each record gives: J gene, V gene, clone size, D gene, CDR3 protein, CDR3 DNA. The D gene is left open where the match is weak. Size values are once, few and many counts, or a class for expanded clones, and some rows have none.

TRBJ1-2	TRBV7-9	.	.	CASSLQGPVGYGYTF	TGTGCCAGCAGCTTACAGGGGCCCGTCGGCTATGGCTACACCTTC
TRBJ1-3	TRBV6-1	.	.	CASSEAGGVGDTIYF	TGTGCCAGCAGTGAAGCGGGGGGGGTCGGAGACACCATATATTTT
TRBJ1-6	TRBV15	.	TRBD1	CATSSRQGNSPLHF	TGTGCCACCAGCAGCCGACAGGGGAATTCACCCCTCCACTTT
TRBJ1-4	TRBV9	.	.	CASSVEEGATNEKLFF	TGTGCCAGCAGCGTAGAAGAGGGGGCAACTAATGAAAAACTGTTTTTT
TRBJ1-2	TRBV2	.	.	CASRRTGGRGYGYTF	TGTGCCAGCAGAAGGACGGGGGGAAGGGGCTATGGCTACACCTTC
TRBJ2-2	TRBV7-2	.	TRBD1	CASSRGQGTSAGELFF	TGTGCCAGCAGCCGGGGACAGGGGACTTCTGCCGGGGAGCTGTTTTTT
TRBJ1-6	TRBV2	few	TRBD1	CASNLAPGQTNSPLHF	TGTGCCAGCAACCTCGCACCGGGACAGACTAATTCACCCCTCCACTTT
TRBJ1-2	TRBV5-4	few	.	CASSFAGSNYGYTF	TGTGCCAGCAGCTTTGCGGGCAGCAACTATGGCTACACCTTC
TRBJ2-7	TRBV19	.	.	CASSISQGWGEQYF	TGTGCCAGTAGTATATCGCAGGGTTGGGGCGAGCAGTACTTC
TRBJ1-2	TRBV29-1	.	.	CSVEGRGRNYGYTF	TGCAGCGTTGAAGGGAGGGGACGGAACTATGGCTACACCTTC
TRBJ1-1	TRBV18	.	.	CASSPSREVTFF	TGTGCCAGCTCACCATCCAGGGAGGTAACTTTCTTT
TRBJ2-7	TRBV19	.	.	CASNLKEPSVGIYEQYF	TGTGCCAGTAATTTAAAAGAGCCTAGCGTGGGGATCTACGAGCAGTACTTC
TRBJ2-1	TRBV21-1	once	.	CASSKAGGPNEQFF	TGTGCCAGCAGCAAAGCGGGGGGGCCCAATGAGCAGTTCTTC
TRBJ2-3	TRBV7-2	.	TRBD2	CASSLSGSPDTQYF	TGTGCCAGCAGCCTTAGCGGGAGCCCAGATACGCAGTATTTT
TRBJ1-4	TRBV5-1	.	TRBD1	CASRRTGNEKLFF	TGCGCCAGCAGACGGACAGGGAATGAAAAACTGTTTTTT
TRBJ1-2	TRBV19	.	TRBD1	CASSVDRGNYGYTF	TGTGCCAGTAGTGTGGACAGGGGTAACTATGGCTACACCTTC
TRBJ2-1	TRBV3-1/TRBV3-2	once	.	CASSQDSVSYNEQFF	TGTGCCAGCAGCCAAGACTCCGTCTCCTACAATGAGCAGTTCTTC
TRBJ2-7	TRBV30	.	TRBD1	CAWRAGGYEQYF	TGTGCCTGGAGAGCAGGGGGCTACGAGCAGTACTTC
TRBJ1-2	TRBV7-9	.	.	CASSLTQGDGYTF	TGTGCCAGCAGCTTAACCCAGGGTGACGGCTACACCTTC
TRBJ2-7	TRBV7-2	.	.	CASSLMSSLIYEQYF	TGTGCCAGCAGCTTAATGTCTAGCTTGATCTACGAGCAGTACTTC
TRBJ2-1	TRBV21-1	.	.	CASSHEQFF	TGTGCCAGCTCTCATGAGCAGTTCTTC
TRBJ1-5	TRBV28	.	TRBD1	CASSFSGQGMKPQHF	TGTGCCAGCAGTTTTTCTGGACAGGGAATGAAGCCCCAGCATTTT
TRBJ1-4	TRBV6-5	.	.	CASSYSDGGEKLFF	TGTGCCAGCAGTTACTCCGACGGAGGTGAAAAACTGTTTTTT
TRBJ2-1	TRBV7-9	.	.	CASSLAGGTGYNEQFF	TGTGCCAGCAGCTTAGCGGGCGGGACGGGCTACAATGAGCAGTTCTTC
TRBJ2-7	TRBV4-1	.	TRBD2	CASSQGLAGFAGSYEQYF	TGCGCCAGCAGCCAGGGACTAGCGGGGTTCGCCGGGTCCTACGAGCAGTACTTC
TRBJ1-1	TRBV27	.	TRBD1	CASSHGQAEAFF	TGTGCCAGCAGTCATGGACAGGCTGAAGCTTTCTTT
TRBJ2-2	TRBV30	.	.	CAWSVQSGIGELFF	TGTGCCTGGAGTGTACAATCAGGGATCGGGGAGCTGTTTTTT
TRBJ2-7	TRBV5-1	.	TRBD2	CASSLRVASGRAYEQYF	TGCGCCAGCAGCTTGCGGGTCGCTAGCGGGAGGGCCTACGAGCAGTACTTC
TRBJ1-2	TRBV7-9	.	.	CASSPQTVYGYTF	TGTGCCAGCAGCCCGCAGACAGTCTATGGCTACACCTTC
TRBJ1-6	TRBV5-1	once	TRBD1	CASSLMGQAAPNSPLHF	TGCGCCAGCAGCTTGATGGGACAGGCTGCCCCGAATTCACCCCTCCACTTT
TRBJ1-2	TRBV30	.	.	CACSIFPLYGYTF	TGTGCCTGTAGTATATTTCCCCTCTACGGCTACACCTTC
TRBJ2-3	TRBV2	.	.	CASSAGQTTDTQYF	TGTGCCAGCAGTGCTGGGCAGACCACAGATACGCAGTATTTT
TRBJ1-2	TRBV18	.	TRBD1	CASSPGAGTGEYTF	TGTGCCAGCTCACCTGGCGCCGGGACAGGGGAGTACACCTTC
TRBJ1-5	TRBV5-1	.	TRBD1	CASSFKTGLVHQPQHF	TGCGCCAGCAGCTTTAAGACAGGGCTCGTCCATCAGCCCCAGCATTTT
TRBJ1-2	TRBV27	.	.	CASRPNGGAGYTF	TGTGCCAGCAGGCCGAATGGGGGGGCGGGCTACACCTTC
TRBJ2-2	TRBV27	.	.	CASRGLPGAGELFF	TGTGCCAGCAGAGGGCTCCCGGGGGCCGGGGAGCTGTTTTTT
TRBJ2-1	TRBV5-1	.	TRBD2	CASSLAPGLAEYNEQFF	TGCGCCAGCAGCTTGGCACCGGGACTAGCGGAATACAATGAGCAGTTCTTC
TRBJ1-3	TRBV25-1	.	.	CASSEYGDSGNTIYF	TGTGCCAGCAGTGAATACGGAGACTCTGGAAACACCATATATTTT
TRBJ2-7	TRBV18	few	TRBD2	CASSLPTSGRPLKQYF	TGTGCCAGCTCGCTCCCAACTAGCGGGAGGCCCCTCAAGCAGTACTTC
TRBJ2-4	TRBV27	.	.	CASSSYLGWSNHIQYF	TGTGCCAGCAGTTCTTACCTAGGATGGTCCAACCACATTCAGTACTTC
TRBJ1-2	TRBV15	.	TRBD1	CATSRYRTGGYGYTF	TGTGCCACCAGCAGATATAGGACAGGGGGCTATGGCTACACCTTC
TRBJ2-7	TRBV19	.	.	CASSTQNYEQYF	TGTGCCAGTAGTACTCAGAACTACGAGCAGTACTTC
TRBJ1-1	TRBV11-2	.	.	CASSLSGLQGEAFF	TGTGCCAGCAGCTTATCGGGACTCCAAGGGGAAGCTTTCTTT
TRBJ1-1	TRBV25-1	few	TRBD1	CASSGGQGVANTEAFF	TGTGCCAGCAGTGGAGGACAGGGGGTCGCGAACACTGAAGCTTTCTTT
TRBJ1-5	TRBV19	.	TRBD1	CASRQINRGHYSNQPQHF	TGTGCCAGTAGGCAGATCAACAGGGGCCATTATAGCAATCAGCCCCAGCATTTT
TRBJ2-2	TRBV28	once	TRBD2	CASSLMAGEYTGELFF	TGTGCCAGCAGTTTAATGGCGGGAGAGTACACCGGGGAGCTGTTTTTT
TRBJ2-5	TRBV12-3/TRBV12-4	.	.	CASSFGGETQYF	TGTGCCAGCAGTTTCGGAGGGGAGACCCAGTACTTC